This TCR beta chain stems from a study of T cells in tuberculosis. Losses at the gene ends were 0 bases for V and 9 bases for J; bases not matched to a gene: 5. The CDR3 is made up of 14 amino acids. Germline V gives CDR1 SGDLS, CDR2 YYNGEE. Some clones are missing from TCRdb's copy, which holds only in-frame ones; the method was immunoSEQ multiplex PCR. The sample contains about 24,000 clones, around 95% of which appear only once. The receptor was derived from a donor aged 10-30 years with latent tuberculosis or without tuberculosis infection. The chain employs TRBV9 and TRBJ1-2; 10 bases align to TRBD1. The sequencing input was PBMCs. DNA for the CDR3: TGTGCCAGCAGCGTAGGCGGGACAGGGGATTGCTACACCTTC. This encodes CASSVGGTGDCYTF.